The 11 T cell receptor beta chains below were found in one sample sequenced in a study of T cells in Graves' hyperthyroidism and ophthalmopathy. TCR beta CDR3 region amplification was performed from RNA transcripts. Using the HTBI primer set, a first-round RT-PCR was run on the TCR CDR3. MiXCR, run by TCRdb on the multiplex PCR reads, gives a single entry per CDR3 protein. The sample records 730,000 or so distinct CDR3 sequences, over 15% being singletons. Input material: blood. The receptors shown here come from a woman aged 45-65 years with Graves' hyperthyroidism that later progressed to Graves' ophthalmopathy.

This clonotype was counted many times. V is TRBV13 and J is TRBJ2-7, with 7 bases lining up with TRBD2. Germline V gene data show CDR1 as PRHDT and CDR2 as FYEKMQ (reference sequence). J gave up 5 bases and V 3 bases, and 4 bases lay outside the gene matches. The CDR3 covers 13 residues. CDR3 sequence: CASSLRGIHEQYF. CDR3 nucleotides: TGTGCCAGCAGCTTGCGGGGGATCCACGAGCAGTACTTC.

This clonotype was counted only a few times. The chain employs TRBV5-6 and TRBJ1-2; TRBD1 agrees at 7 bases. The CDR3 consists of 14 residues. J was trimmed by 7 bases and V by 0 bases; bases with no gene match: 6. Germline V lookup: CDR1 SGHDT, CDR2 YYEEEE. The CDR3 here is CASSLAGQGVGYTF. The CDR3 DNA reads TGTGCCAGCAGCTTGGCCGGCCAGGGGGTTGGCTACACCTTC.

The sample holds many counts of this clonotype. The chain is built from TRBV5-1 and TRBJ2-2; D call uncertain. Trimming took 0 bases from V and 7 from J, leaving 10 bases between them. The length of the CDR3 is 14 residues. The V gene's germline CDR1 is SGHRS and CDR2 YFSETQ. CDR3 amino acids: CASSLERSVGELFF. For the CDR3, the DNA is TGCGCCAGCAGCTTGGAAAGGTCCGTCGGGGAGCTGTTTTTT. Combining the CDR3 with reference TRBV5-1 and TRBJ2-2 gives the whole variable domain KAGVTQTPRYLIKTRGQQVTLSCSPISGHRSVSWYQQTPGQGLQFLFEYFSETQRNKGNFPGRFSGRQFSNSRSEMNVSTLELGDSALYLCASSLERSVGELFFGEGSRLTVL.

In its sample, this clonotype was seen many times. This chain uses TRBV5-1 with TRBJ2-2; TRBD2 matches at 7 bases. V shed 4 bases, J shed 6 bases, and the junction held 9 bases outside the gene matches. CDR3 length: 15 amino acids. CDR1 SGHRS and CDR2 YFSETQ come from the germline V gene. The CDR3, as DNA: TGCGCCAGCAGCCCCGGAGCGGGGACGGCCGGGGAGCTGTTTTTT. It specifies CASSPGAGTAGELFF. Full variable domain (remainder filled in from reference TRBV5-1 and TRBJ2-2): KAGVTQTPRYLIKTRGQQVTLSCSPISGHRSVSWYQQTPGQGLQFLFEYFSETQRNKGNFPGRFSGRQFSNSRSEMNVSTLELGDSALYLCASSPGAGTAGELFFGEGSRLTVL.

As concerns this clonotype: Being one base from a much bigger clone, this may be a read error. V gene TRBV20-1 combines with J gene TRBJ1-1; 7 bases map to TRBD1. The CDR3 runs to 12 residues. The V gene end was trimmed by 3 bases and the J gene end by 8 bases; junction bases not matched to a gene: 6. CDR1 and CDR2 from the germline V gene are DFQATT and SNEGSKA (reference sequence). CDR3 amino acids: CSARLTGQEAFF. CDR3 nucleotide sequence: TGCAGTGCTAGGCTGACAGGGCAGGAAGCTTTCTTT.

The chain uses TRBV19 and TRBJ2-3; 8 bases align to TRBD1. This CDR3 spans 15 amino acids. The junction had 3 bases not matched to a gene; V was cut back by 4 bases and J by 0 bases. Germline CDR1 is LNHDA and CDR2 is SQIVND (reference sequence). Written as DNA, the CDR3 is TGTGCCAGTAGTACCCGACAGGGGAGCACAGATACGCAGTATTTT. Translating gives CASSTRQGSTDTQYF. Based on the CDR3 plus reference TRBV19 and TRBJ2-3, the full variable domain is DGGITQSPKYLFRKEGQNVTLSCEQNLNHDAMYWYRQDPGQGLRLIYYSQIVNDFQKGDIAEGYSVSREKKESFPLTVTSAQKNPTAFYLCASSTRQGSTDTQYFGPGTRLTVL.

This clonotype was counted a few times. This chain links TRBV7-3 with TRBJ2-1; 9 bases are shared with TRBD1. Germline trimming cut 5 bases from V and 9 bases from J; bases unmatched to any gene: 14. Germline V CDR1 and CDR2: SGHTA, FQGTGA. CDR3 length equals 16 residues. The CDR3 coding sequence is TGTGCCAGCAGCCCTCCGGGACAGGGCCGCGGGGGTGAGCAGTTCTTC. This sequence encodes CASSPPGQGRGGEQFF.

The J gene is TRBJ2-3, the V gene TRBV13; TRBD2 might be the D (6 bases). CDR3 length: 15 amino acids. The germline V and J ends were trimmed by 0 bases and 8 bases, with 15 bases remaining between them. The germline V gene encodes CDR1 PRHDT and CDR2 FYEKMQ (reference sequence). In DNA form, the CDR3 reads TGTGCCAGCAGCTTAGGCCGGAGGGGCGGTAGTACGCAGTATTTT. Its translation: CASSLGRRGGSTQYF.

This clonotype was seen repeatedly, ten times or more. The chain is built from TRBV20-1 and TRBJ1-2; no clear D gene. CDR3 length equals 12 residues. CDR1 is DFQATT and CDR2 is SNEGSKA in the germline V gene (reference sequence). V was pared by 2 bases and J by 7 bases, with 11 bases between. CDR3 region: CSARSGILGYTF. The CDR3 DNA sequence: TGCAGTGCTAGATCCGGGATTCTTGGCTACACCTTC.

This clonotype has ten or more counts. The chain combines TRBV12-3 or TRBV12-4 with TRBJ1-5, with D uncertain. V lost 0 bases, J lost 7 bases, and 7 bases lay in between. The CDR3 covers 13 residues. CDR3 in DNA: TGTGCCAGCAGTTTAGCAGAAGTACAGCCCCAGCATTTT. As protein: CASSLAEVQPQHF.

The J gene is TRBJ2-5, the V gene TRBV7-2, with 8 positions matching TRBD2. CDR1 SGHTA and CDR2 FQGNSA come from the germline V gene. V shed 5 bases and J 8 bases; nucleotides not matched to a gene: 13. This CDR3 has 15 amino acids. The CDR3 region has the DNA TGTGCCAGCAGCGGAATTGAGACTAGCGAGGATACCCAGTACTTC. It is translated as CASSGIETSEDTQYF.